The 8 T cell receptor beta chains presented below share a single source sample, sequenced in a study of OX40 agonist ivuxolimab in advanced cancers. This table comes from immunoSEQ multiplex PCR, and its TCRdb copy is limited to in-frame clones, with some not included. The sample consists of nearly 60,000 clones, over 75% of them appearing once. Sample: CD4+ or CD8+ T cells sorted from blood, taken in a trial of the OX40 agonist ivuxolimab. The receptors here all came from an adult with an advanced solid tumor such as melanoma, head and neck, liver or kidney cancer.

The chain is built from TRBV15 and TRBJ2-1; possibly TRBD1 for D (5 bases). V gave up 5 bases and J gave up 13 bases, with 15 bases separating them. The CDR3 contains 12 residues. The germline V gene encodes CDR1 LNHNV and CDR2 YYDKDF (reference sequence). The CDR3 loop is CATSPNQGLQFF. CDR3 DNA sequence: TGTGCCACCAGCCCTAATCAGGGTCTTCAGTTCTTC.

This clone was seen a single time. This chain joins TRBV9 and TRBJ2-3, with 7 bases identical to TRBD2. Per the germline V gene, CDR1 is SGDLS and CDR2 is YYNGEE. This CDR3 comprises 16 residues. The J segment lost 4 bases and the V segment lost 4 bases, leaving 12 bases of the junction unmatched. The CDR3 DNA sequence: TGTGCCAGCAGCTCCAGACTAGCCTCTAGTTCAGATACGCAGTATTTT. Protein sequence: CASSSRLASSSDTQYF.

The chain links TRBV7-6 to TRBJ2-3; 8 positions match TRBD2. J was trimmed by 1 base and V by 0 bases; bases with no gene match: 6. The CDR3 sequence is 17 residues long. Germline V gene lookup returns CDR1 SGHVS and CDR2 FNYEAQ. CDR3 coding DNA: TGTGCCAGCAGCTTAGCGTCGAGCGGGGGCCGCACAGATACGCAGTATTTT. Its translation: CASSLASSGGRTDTQYF.

This clone was found a few times. J is TRBJ2-5 and V is TRBV7-8; D may be TRBD2 (5 bases). With 5 bases removed from V and 3 bases from J, the gap between germline ends came to 16 bases. Germline-derived CDR1 and CDR2 are SGHVS and FQNEAQ. The CDR3 sequence is 15 residues long. The CDR3 DNA reads as TGTGCCAGCAGCCACGGAGGCGGATGGGAAGAGACCCAGTACTTC. Its protein is CASSHGGGWEETQYF.

This clone has a handful of counts. The chain combines TRBV5-5 with TRBJ1-1; 7 bases align to TRBD1. The CDR3 sequence is 15 residues long. The J segment lost 3 bases and the V segment lost 2 bases, leaving 7 bases of the junction unmatched. CDR1 SGHKS and CDR2 YYEKEE come from the germline V gene (reference sequence). CDR3 region: CASSFIPGGDTEAFF. The CDR3 DNA sequence: TGTGCCAGCAGCTTCATTCCAGGGGGTGACACTGAAGCTTTCTTT.

The chain recombines TRBV28 with TRBJ2-5, with D perhaps matching TRBD1 or TRBD2 (5 bases each). The end of the DNA is better explained by TRBJ2-7, so the J call may be wrong. Germline assignment: CDR1 MDHEN and CDR2 SYDVKM. This CDR3 is built from 18 residues. In DNA, the CDR3 is TGTGCCAGCAGTCCGTCCCCCGGGCTCGGGGCCCTGACCTACGAGCAGTACTTC. As protein: CASSPSPGLGALTYEQYF.

The V gene is TRBV5-1, the J gene TRBJ2-7, with D possibly matching TRBD1 (6 bases). Germline CDR1 and CDR2: SGHRS and YFSETQ. The CDR3 is 16 amino acids. V dropped 0 bases and J dropped 6 bases, with 19 bases sitting between them. The CDR3 is CASSLGLGQGNTEQYF. The CDR3 DNA reads TGCGCCAGCAGCTTGGGTTTGGGGCAGGGGAATACCGAGCAGTACTTC.

The count of this clone is one. The CDR3 spells CATGGTGSYNEQFF. The CDR3 nucleotides are TGTGCCACAGGGGGGACCGGCTCCTACAATGAGCAGTTCTTC. The chain carries TRBV10-3 and TRBJ2-1; tentatively, D is TRBD1 (7 bases). CDR1 is ENHRY, CDR2 SYGVKD, per germline. Trimming pared 10 bases from V and 0 bases from J, leaving 13 bases between. The CDR3 totals 14 residues.